This T cell receptor (beta chain) was observed in a study of T cell responses to AZD1222 COVID-19 vaccine. General study findings and limits: Samples come after the peak T cell response, not at day 14. Close to half of spike-specific TCRs reportedly recognize unmutated variant regions. There were mostly white British donors and more females than males, and clonal diversity was possibly underestimated.

A note on this clone: Its cognate antigen is unknown.

The CDR3 is made up of 14 amino acids. After removal of 5 bases from V and 5 bases from J, the junction contained 6 bases not matched to a gene. The germline V gene has CDR1 MNHEY and CDR2 SVGAGI. The repertoire was sequenced with immunoSEQ multiplex PCR; TCRdb's copy has only in-frame clones and lacks some. The sample records 50,000 to 70,000 clones, around 85% being singletons. The chain uses TRBV6-5 and TRBJ1-1; 9 bases line up with TRBD1. This specimen consisted of peripheral blood, obtained on day 0 of MenACWY control vaccination. The clonotype was recovered from an adult in good health. The CDR3 DNA reads as TGTGCCAGCAGTAATACAGGGGGCGAGACTGAAGCTTTCTTT. This codes for CASSNTGGETEAFF.